The TCR beta chain described here comes from a study of blood T cell repertoires in COVID-19. Overall study context: Material from acute and convalescent COVID-19 was sourced from the United States, Italy and Spain. The analysed material was cDNA or gDNA that came from T cells, B-cell-depleted T cells, or PBMCs.

Authors' processing steps: The authors estimated nucleated cell counts from reference gene primer amplification. Sequencing used immunoSEQ multiplex PCR; TCRdb keeps in-frame clones, though not all of them. D and trimming were read from the DNA, whereas the V and J calls and clone size are those reported in that table. The repertoire holds about 160,000 clones, 70% to 85% seen once, with around a fifth in the top ten. Germline loops: CDR1 SEHNR, CDR2 FQNEAQ (reference sequence). CDR3 length: 15 residues. The V gene lost 5 bases and the J gene lost 4 bases, with 17 bases spanning the gap. Only one count was recorded for this clone.

The specimen sequenced was peripheral blood. The chain links TRBV7-9 to TRBJ2-5; TRBD1 is a possible D gene (5 bases). The clonotype comes from a woman aged 80 or older with acute or convalescent COVID-19. For the CDR3, the DNA is TGTGCCAGCAGCCAGGACCCAGGGCAGAGAGAGACCCAGTACTTC. Its protein product is CASSQDPGQRETQYF.